Listed below are T cell receptor beta chains from one sample, sequenced in a study of long-term antiretroviral therapy in people with HIV. Produced via immunoSEQ multiplex PCR; TCRdb's table is partial and in-frame only. The sample includes about 39,000 clones, about 85% of them seen just once. The material was unsorted PBMCs, obtained 3.1 years after starting antiretroviral therapy. The source is a woman aged 45-65 years with HIV. Both conserved end residues are part of each CDR3. D genes are given only for firm matches. Rows give clone size only sometimes, using once, few, many, or a class for an expanded clone.

NA	NA	TRBV6-5	TRBJ2-1	TGTGTCAGTGAATTGCGACGGACGTACGATGAGCAGTTCTTC	CVSELRRTYDEQFF
NA	NA	TRBV5-1	TRBJ2-5	TGCGCCAGCAGCTTGGCAGGGACAGAGACCCAGTACTTC	CASSLAGTETQYF
TRBD1	NA	TRBV27	TRBJ2-7	TGTGCCAGCAGTTTAGGACAGGGAGTTTACGAGCAGTACTTC	CASSLGQGVYEQYF
NA	NA	TRBV27	TRBJ2-6	TGTGCCAGCAGTTTATCCGGGATCCTCTCTGGGGCCAACGTCCTGACTTTC	CASSLSGILSGANVLTF
NA	NA	TRBV5-4	TRBJ2-7	TGTGCCAGCAGCTCCCGGGCCATTCCCTACGAGCAGTACTTC	CASSSRAIPYEQYF
NA	few	TRBV7-7	TRBJ2-6	TGTGCTAGTAGGAACTCTGGGGCCAACGTCCTGACTTTC	CASRNSGANVLTF
TRBD2	NA	TRBV6-6	TRBJ2-5	TGTGCCAGCAGCCCAAGCGGGGTCCAAGAGACCCAGTACTTC	CASSPSGVQETQYF
NA	NA	TRBV4-1	TRBJ1-1	TGCGCCAGCAGCCAAGCGAGAGGGACTGAAGCTTTCTTT	CASSQARGTEAFF
NA	NA	TRBV7-3	TRBJ2-1	TGTGCCAGCGCTGCCGGGACTCCATACAATGAGCAGTTCTTC	CASAAGTPYNEQFF
NA	NA	TRBV11-2	TRBJ2-2	TGTGCCAGCAGTTTACTACGGGGGGAGCTGTTTTTT	CASSLLRGELFF
TRBD2	few	TRBV29-1	TRBJ2-5	TGCAGCGTCGCACTAGCGGTGCTTCCAGAGACCCAGTACTTC	CSVALAVLPETQYF
TRBD1	NA	TRBV7-8	TRBJ2-6	TGTGCCAGCAGCTTAGTGGCAGGGGGCGACTCTGGGGCCAACGTCCTGACTTTC	CASSLVAGGDSGANVLTF
NA	once	TRBV27	TRBJ2-7	TGTGCCAGCACCGAAACCCCAGGGGGGGGGCAGTACTTC	CASTETPGGGQYF
NA	few	TRBV11-2	TRBJ1-2	TGTGCCAGCAGCCGATTGGGAGGGTATGGCTACACCTTC	CASSRLGGYGYTF
TRBD1	NA	TRBV5-8	TRBJ1-4	TGTGCCAGCAGCTCACATTCAAGGACAGGGACGAATGAAAAACTGTTTTTT	CASSSHSRTGTNEKLFF
TRBD1	few	TRBV7-9	TRBJ2-7	TGTGCCAGCAGCCCTGGGACAGGGGGTAAAAACGAGCAGTACTTC	CASSPGTGGKNEQYF
TRBD2	NA	TRBV7-3	TRBJ2-3	TGTGCCAGCAGCCGGGGGGTTGATACGCAGTATTTT	CASSRGVDTQYF
NA	NA	TRBV5-8	TRBJ1-6	TGTGCCAGCAGCCCATGGGCCGGCAATTCACCCCTCCACTTT	CASSPWAGNSPLHF
NA	NA	TRBV27	TRBJ2-1	TGTGCCAGCAGTTTATCTGCCTTGTCAGAGCAGTTCTTC	CASSLSALSEQFF
NA	NA	TRBV27	TRBJ1-2	TGTGCCAGCCCCCCGGCCGGGGGGGCTCGATTCTATGGCTACACCTTC	CASPPAGGARFYGYTF
NA	NA	TRBV4-3	TRBJ1-2	TGCGCCAGCAGCCAATCGACAGGTGTCAACTATGGCTACACCTTC	CASSQSTGVNYGYTF
NA	NA	TRBV7-3	TRBJ1-1	TGTGCCAGCAGCTTAACTATTGGCAGGAAAGAGACTGAAGCTTTCTTT	CASSLTIGRKETEAFF
NA	once	TRBV5-1	TRBJ2-3	TGCGCCAGCGGACGCTTAAGCGGTAAGGATACGCAGTATTTT	CASGRLSGKDTQYF
TRBD2	few	TRBV10-1	TRBJ2-7	TGCGCCAGCAGTGAGTCGACTAGCGGTACCTCCAAGCAGTACTTC	CASSESTSGTSKQYF
NA	NA	TRBV4-3	TRBJ1-4	TGCGCCAGCAGCCAAGATCCAGGGCAGGAGAATGAAAAACTGTTTTTT	CASSQDPGQENEKLFF